This T cell receptor beta chain was captured by sequencing in a study of control samples from healthy donors and cancer patients. The data were produced by immunoSEQ multiplex PCR, yet TCRdb's version contains in-frame clones alone and is incomplete. The table has some 100,000 clones, around nine tenths seen once. The sequencing sample was made of blood. The TCR was taken from a woman aged 45 to 65 in good health.

CDR3 loop: CASSPLGNIQYF. In DNA form, the CDR3 reads TGTGCCAGCAGTCCGTTGGGGAACATTCAGTACTTC. This sequence joins TRBV12-3 or TRBV12-4 and TRBJ2-4; D is unresolved. V was pared by 5 bases and J by 7 bases, with 9 bases between. The CDR3 extends over 12 amino acids.